This passage covers 19 T cell receptor beta chains from one sample sequenced in a study of shared clonotypes between healthy human individuals. The table came from immunoSEQ multiplex PCR; TCRdb's copy has only in-frame clones and leaves some out. Of hundreds of thousands of clones in the sample, roughly 73% were seen once. The sequenced sample was memory CD4+ T cells sorted from blood. The subset here: CD45RA-negative fraction. These receptor sequences come from a woman in her twenties or thirties in good health.

The chain recombines TRBV10-3 with TRBJ1-1; a weak D match, TRBD1 (5 bases). Looked up from germline, CDR1 is ENHRY and CDR2 is SYGVKD. V was clipped by 5 bases and J by 4 bases, with 14 bases between them. The CDR3 has 14 residues. CDR3 sequence: CAISPGARSTEAFF. The CDR3 DNA reads as TGTGCCATCAGTCCCGGGGCTCGGAGCACTGAAGCTTTCTTT.

This clone appeared once. The chain combines TRBV7-9 with TRBJ2-7, with D perhaps TRBD2 (5 bases). The germline CDR1 and CDR2 sequences are SEHNR and FQNEAQ (reference sequence). V was clipped by 5 bases and J by 6 bases, with 17 bases between them. The CDR3 consists of 14 residues. The CDR3 DNA reads as TGTGCCAGCAGCCCCCCCGGCCTTGGACTCGAGCAGTACTTC. This codes for CASSPPGLGLEQYF.

V gene TRBV5-1 combines with J gene TRBJ2-2; a possible D gene is TRBD1 (6 bases). In germline, CDR1 is SGHRS, CDR2 YFSETQ. CDR3 length: 15 residues. Trimming left V 0 bases short and J 3 bases short, with 9 bases between. The CDR3, as DNA: TGCGCCAGCAGCTTGGCGCAGGGGTACACCGGGGAGCTGTTTTTT. Protein product: CASSLAQGYTGELFF.

The chain employs TRBV7-9 and TRBJ1-4; possible D gene TRBD1, 6 bases. The CDR3 contains 18 residues. The V end was cut by 7 bases, the J end by 2 bases, with 23 bases between. Germline CDR1 reads SEHNR; CDR2 reads FQNEAQ (reference sequence). The CDR3 nucleotides are TGTGCCAGCACCCCCGGGTGGGAGGGGGTCGCGACTAATGAAAAACTGTTTTTT. Its translation: CASTPGWEGVATNEKLFF.

This clone was counted only a few times. The chain links TRBV28 to TRBJ2-2; D call uncertain. Germline assignment: CDR1 MDHEN and CDR2 SYDVKM. Trimming left V 2 bases short and J 6 bases short, with 7 bases between. This CDR3 is 13 amino acids long. The CDR3 sequence is CASSLPKAGELFF. The CDR3 DNA follows: TGTGCCAGCAGTTTACCTAAAGCCGGGGAGCTGTTTTTT.

The rearrangement uses TRBV7-8 and TRBJ1-2; D possibly corresponds to TRBD1 (6 bases). V gave up 1 base and J gave up 7 bases, with 16 bases separating them. Germline lookup yields CDR1 SGHVS and CDR2 FQNEAQ. The CDR3 length is 15 residues. The CDR3 nucleotides read TGTGCCAGCAGCTTAGGGGACATCGGGCGGGGTGGCTACACCTTC. This gives the protein CASSLGDIGRGGYTF.

In this sample, this clone turned up many times. The chain joins TRBV4-1 to TRBJ1-5; 11 bases match TRBD1. With 4 bases clipped from V and 4 bases from J, the junction kept 3 bases outside the gene matches. CDR1 and CDR2 from the germline V gene are MGHRA and YSYEKL. CDR3 size: 15 residues. CDR3 coding DNA: TGCGCCAGCAGCCTAGGGACAGGGGGGAATCAGCCCCAGCATTTT. Translation gives CASSLGTGGNQPQHF.

This clone was observed a few times. The CDR3 loop is CASSLRQGGYEQYF. CDR3 coding DNA: TGTGCCAGCAGTTTAAGGCAGGGGGGATACGAGCAGTACTTC. The V gene is TRBV28, the J gene TRBJ2-7, with D possibly TRBD1 on 7 matching bases. The V gene lost 2 bases and the J gene lost 4 bases, with 12 bases spanning the gap. Per the germline V gene, CDR1 is MDHEN and CDR2 is SYDVKM. The CDR3 consists of 14 residues.

The V and J genes are TRBV18 and TRBJ2-2; 7 nucleotides line up with TRBD2. In germline, CDR1 is KGHSH, CDR2 LQKENI. The CDR3 covers 16 residues. The junction had 6 bases not matched to a gene; V was cut back by 2 bases and J by 3 bases. The CDR3 sequence: CASSPTSGKDTGELFF. CDR3 DNA: TGTGCCAGCTCACCAACAAGCGGGAAGGACACCGGGGAGCTGTTTTTT.

The count of this clone is one. V gene TRBV28 combines with J gene TRBJ2-7; 9 bases fit TRBD1. V lost 5 bases, J lost 6 bases, and 8 bases stayed unmatched. The CDR3 is 14 residues long. Germline V gene sequence: CDR1 MDHEN, CDR2 SYDVKM. This CDR3 reads CASSPGTGRCEQYF. The CDR3 DNA follows: TGTGCCAGCAGTCCCGGGACAGGGAGGTGCGAGCAGTACTTC.

This clone was seen many times. The rearrangement uses TRBV28 and TRBJ2-3; D ambiguous. Trimming cost V 1 base and J 6 bases, with 8 bases left between them. CDR1 is MDHEN, CDR2 SYDVKM, per germline. This CDR3 is built from 13 residues. The CDR3, as DNA: TGTGCCAGCAGTTTATATCGAAGTGATACGCAGTATTTT. Translating it yields CASSLYRSDTQYF.

The chain is built from TRBV7-2 and TRBJ2-5, with 12 bases that match TRBD2. Trimming cost V 5 bases and J 6 bases; bases outside gene matches: 13. Per the germline V gene, CDR1 is SGHTA and CDR2 is FQGNSA. This CDR3 is 17 amino acids long. The CDR3 sequence is CASSQRLAGEPRKTQYF. As DNA, the CDR3 is TGTGCCAGCAGCCAACGACTAGCGGGAGAGCCCCGGAAGACCCAGTACTTC.

This clone was detected a few times. The chain has TRBV27 and TRBJ2-1, with 9 bases identical to TRBD2. This CDR3 contains 14 residues. The J segment lost 6 bases and the V segment lost 8 bases, leaving 8 bases of the junction unmatched. Germline CDR1 reads MNHEY; CDR2 reads SMNVEV (reference sequence). The CDR3 region is CASAKREEGNEQFF. For the CDR3, the DNA is TGTGCCAGCGCGAAGCGGGAGGAGGGCAATGAGCAGTTCTTC.

V and J are TRBV7-3 and TRBJ2-1; 7 nucleotides agree with TRBD2. V dropped 5 bases and J dropped 7; count of bases not matched to a gene: 5. Germline CDR1 reads SGHTA; CDR2 reads FQGTGA. The CDR3 runs 13 residues. This CDR3 reads CASSPGLVNEQFF. Here the CDR3 DNA reads TGTGCCAGCAGCCCAGGACTAGTGAATGAGCAGTTCTTC.

V usage is TRBV6-5 and J usage is TRBJ2-7; no clear D gene. This CDR3 has 11 residues. The germline V and J ends were trimmed by 4 bases and 3 bases, with 4 bases remaining between them. Germline CDR1 is MNHEY and CDR2 is SVGAGI. Written as DNA, the CDR3 is TGTGCCAGCAGTTCCCTCTACGAGCAGTACTTC. Translating gives CASSSLYEQYF.

The chain has TRBV5-1 and TRBJ2-7, with 8 bases matching TRBD2. V was pared by 0 bases and J by 4 bases, with 9 bases of the junction left unmatched. The germline CDR1 and CDR2 sequences are SGHRS and YFSETQ. The CDR3 contains 16 residues. Written as DNA, the CDR3 is TGCGCCAGCAGCTTGGTGGTCGGGAGGGCCGAGTACGAGCAGTACTTC. It codes for CASSLVVGRAEYEQYF.

Many counts were recorded for this clone. V usage is TRBV28 and J usage is TRBJ1-2; 10 nucleotides align to TRBD1. This CDR3 spans 16 amino acids. Germline lookup yields CDR1 MDHEN and CDR2 SYDVKM. V gave up 7 bases and J gave up 0 bases; unmatched junction bases: 8. The CDR3 loop reads CASISGQGISNYGYTF. CDR3 bases: TGTGCCAGCATTTCGGGACAGGGGATTTCTAACTATGGCTACACCTTC.

V is TRBV6-5 and J is TRBJ1-2; 7 positions agree with TRBD1. V lost 3 bases and J lost 4; bases outside the gene matches: 11. Germline-derived CDR1 and CDR2 are MNHEY and SVGAGI. The CDR3 spans 16 residues. The CDR3 DNA is TGTGCCAGCAGTTATTTGGGAAGACAGGGTGCCTATGGCTACACCTTC. It translates to CASSYLGRQGAYGYTF.

V gene TRBV10-1 combines with J gene TRBJ2-7, with 9 bases aligning to TRBD2. CDR1 and CDR2 (germline): WNHNN, SYGVQD (reference sequence). V shed 5 bases and J 2 bases; nucleotides not matched to a gene: 7. There are 15 residues in the CDR3. Here the CDR3 DNA reads TGCGCCAGCAGTTCCCGGCTAGCGGGAACCTACGAGCAGTACTTC. It is translated as CASSSRLAGTYEQYF.